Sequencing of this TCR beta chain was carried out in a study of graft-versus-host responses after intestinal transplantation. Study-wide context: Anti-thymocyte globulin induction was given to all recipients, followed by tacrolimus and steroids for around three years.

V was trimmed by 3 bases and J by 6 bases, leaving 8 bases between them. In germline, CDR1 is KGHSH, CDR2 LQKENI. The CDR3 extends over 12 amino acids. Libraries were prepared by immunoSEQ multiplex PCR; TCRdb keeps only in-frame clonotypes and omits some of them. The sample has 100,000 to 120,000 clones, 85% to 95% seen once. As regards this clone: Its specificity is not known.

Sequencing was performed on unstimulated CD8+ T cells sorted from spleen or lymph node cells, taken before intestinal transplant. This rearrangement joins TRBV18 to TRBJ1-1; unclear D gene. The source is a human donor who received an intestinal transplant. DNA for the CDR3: TGTGCCAGCTCACCCGGGTCCGCTGAAGCTTTCTTT. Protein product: CASSPGSAEAFF. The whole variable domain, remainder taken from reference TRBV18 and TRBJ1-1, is NAGVMQNPRHLVRRRGQEARLRCSPMKGHSHVYWYRQLPEEGLKFMVYLQKENIIDESGMPKERFSAEFPKEGPSILRIQQVVRGDSAAYFCASSPGSAEAFFGQGTRLTVV.